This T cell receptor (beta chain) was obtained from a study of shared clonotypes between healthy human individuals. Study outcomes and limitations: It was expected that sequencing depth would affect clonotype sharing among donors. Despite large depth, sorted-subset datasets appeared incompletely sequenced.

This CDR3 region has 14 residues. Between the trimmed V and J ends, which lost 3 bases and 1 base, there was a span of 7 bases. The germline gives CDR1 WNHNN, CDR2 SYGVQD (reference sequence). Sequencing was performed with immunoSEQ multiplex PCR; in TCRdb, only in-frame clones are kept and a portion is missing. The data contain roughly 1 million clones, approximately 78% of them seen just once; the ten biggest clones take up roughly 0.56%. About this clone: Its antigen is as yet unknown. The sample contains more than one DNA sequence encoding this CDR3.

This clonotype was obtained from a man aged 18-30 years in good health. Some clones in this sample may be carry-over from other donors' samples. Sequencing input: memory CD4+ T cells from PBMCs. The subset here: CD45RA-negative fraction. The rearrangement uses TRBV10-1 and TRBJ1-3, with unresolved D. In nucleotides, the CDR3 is TGCGCCAGCAGTGAAGGGTCGTCTGGAAACACCATATATTTT. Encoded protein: CASSEGSSGNTIYF.